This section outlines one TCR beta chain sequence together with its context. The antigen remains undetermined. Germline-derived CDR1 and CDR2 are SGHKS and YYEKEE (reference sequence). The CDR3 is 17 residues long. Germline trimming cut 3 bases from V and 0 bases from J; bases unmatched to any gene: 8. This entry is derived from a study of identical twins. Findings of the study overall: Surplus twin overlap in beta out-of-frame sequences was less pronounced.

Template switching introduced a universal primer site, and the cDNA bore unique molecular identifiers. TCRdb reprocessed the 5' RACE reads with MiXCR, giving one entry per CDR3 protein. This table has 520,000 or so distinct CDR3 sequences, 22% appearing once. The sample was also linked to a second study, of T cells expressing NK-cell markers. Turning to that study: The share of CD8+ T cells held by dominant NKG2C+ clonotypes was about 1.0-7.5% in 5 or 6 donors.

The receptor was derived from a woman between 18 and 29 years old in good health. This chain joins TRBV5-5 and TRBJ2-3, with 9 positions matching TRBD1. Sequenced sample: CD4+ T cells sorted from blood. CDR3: CASSWRGDRVSTDTQYF. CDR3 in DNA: TGTGCCAGCAGCTGGCGCGGGGACAGGGTTAGCACAGATACGCAGTATTTT. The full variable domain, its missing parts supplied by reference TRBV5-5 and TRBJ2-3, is DAGVTQSPTHLIKTRGQQVTLRCSPISGHKSVSWYQQVLGQGPQFIFQYYEKEERGRGNFPDRFSARQFPNYSSELNVNALLLGDSALYLCASSWRGDRVSTDTQYFGPGTRLTVL.